Shown below are 13 T cell receptor beta chains from a single sample sequenced in a study of human T cells and chemical hapten exposure. TCRdb re-analysed the RACE reads in MiXCR, keeping a single row per CDR3 protein. Of approximately 110,000 distinct CDR3 sequences in the sample, roughly 10% were seen once. As to time point: patch test 2, 6 weeks after DPC sensitization. Treatment given: therapeutic diphenylcyclopropenone sensitization with weekly scalp DPC. The material was whole blood, obtained in connection with sensitization to the hapten diphenylcyclopropenone (DPC). All receptors come from a woman aged 40 to 50 with alopecia areata. Some clones in this sample may be carry-over from other donors' samples.

This clonotype was counted at least ten times. J is TRBJ2-7 and V is TRBV20-1; D call uncertain. The CDR3 runs to 14 residues. Per the germline V gene, CDR1 is DFQATT and CDR2 is SNEGSKA (reference sequence). In nucleotides, the CDR3 is TGCAGCGTAGGTGGGCAGCGACATACCAACGAGCAGTACTTC. This gives the protein CSVGGQRHTNEQYF.

This chain connects TRBV13 to TRBJ1-3, with D hard to call. V was clipped by 5 bases and J by 0 bases, with 11 bases between them. The CDR3 spans 15 residues. CDR1 is PRHDT, CDR2 FYEKMQ, per germline (reference sequence). Here the CDR3 reads CASSMNLDSGNTIYF. Here the CDR3 DNA reads TGTGCCAGCAGCATGAACTTAGACTCTGGAAACACCATATATTTT.

This clonotype was detected ten times or more. The chain joins TRBV11-2 to TRBJ2-3, with a weak D call TRBD1 (5 bases). The CDR3 runs 12 residues. Trimming took off 6 bases at V and 5 bases at J, with 9 bases between the two ends. Germline CDR1 and CDR2: SGHAT and FQNNGV. CDR3 in amino acids: CASSPRGDTQYF. CDR3 nucleotides: TGTGCCAGCAGTCCTAGGGGAGATACGCAGTATTTT.

The chain links TRBV4-3 to TRBJ1-5; no reliable D call. This CDR3 is 12 amino acids long. The germline CDR1 and CDR2 sequences are LGHNA and YSLEER. V was clipped by 3 bases and J by 7 bases, with 7 bases between them. CDR3 nucleotide sequence: TGCGCCAGCAGCCATACGGCCCAGCCCCAGCATTTT. This sequence encodes CASSHTAQPQHF.

There are many counts of this clonotype. J is TRBJ2-2 and V is TRBV6-5; D gene unclear. CDR3 size: 15 residues. The germline CDR1 and CDR2 sequences are MNHEY and SVGAGI. V was cut by 5 bases and J by 6 bases, with 16 bases left in between. This CDR3 reads CASSTGLGFAGELFF. The DNA of the CDR3 is TGTGCCAGCAGTACTGGGCTGGGGTTCGCCGGGGAGCTGTTTTTT.

This clonotype was found a few times. The rearrangement links TRBV6-2 or TRBV6-3 to TRBJ2-1; either TRBD1 or TRBD2 may supply D (6 bases each). Germline CDR1 MNHEY, CDR2 SVGEGT. The V gene lost 4 bases and the J gene lost 3 bases, with 10 bases spanning the gap. This CDR3 contains 14 residues. The DNA for the CDR3 is TGTGCCAGCAGTTCGGGGGCCCTCTACAATGAGCAGTTCTTC. As protein: CASSSGALYNEQFF.

This clonotype was counted only a few times. The chain couples TRBV20-1 to TRBJ1-1, with 10 bases matching TRBD1. Germline-derived CDR1 and CDR2 are DFQATT and SNEGSKA (reference sequence). V shed 5 bases, J shed 5 bases, and the junction held 5 bases outside the gene matches. This CDR3 contains 13 residues. The chain's CDR3 is CSAGRTGGTEAFF. The CDR3 DNA reads as TGCAGTGCTGGTAGGACAGGGGGGACTGAAGCTTTCTTT.

This clonotype was picked up a small number of times. V and J are TRBV6-5 and TRBJ2-7, with 8 bases fitting TRBD1. Trimming at V came to 2 bases and at J to 4 bases, leaving 4 bases not matched to a gene. Germline CDR1 MNHEY, CDR2 SVGAGI. This CDR3 is 14 amino acids long. In DNA, the CDR3 is TGTGCCAGCAGTTACGGCCAGGGGGCTTACGAGCAGTACTTC. It is translated as CASSYGQGAYEQYF.

This sequence joins TRBV12-3 or TRBV12-4 and TRBJ2-3; 9 nucleotides line up with TRBD2. V lost 6 bases and J lost 2; bases outside the gene matches: 12. This CDR3 spans 17 amino acids. The CDR3 DNA sequence: TGTGCCAGCAGCCGAGGCGGGGGGGTTAGAGTCACAGATACGCAGTATTTT. This sequence encodes CASSRGGGVRVTDTQYF.

This clonotype has only a few counts. The rearrangement uses TRBV7-9 and TRBJ1-4, with D possibly matching TRBD1 (5 bases). Germline V lookup: CDR1 SEHNR, CDR2 FQNEAQ (reference sequence). The CDR3 sequence is 15 residues long. V gave up 1 base and J gave up 5 bases, with 11 bases separating them. The CDR3 DNA reads as TGTGCCAGCAGCTTAGGTGGGACGTCGAATGAAAAACTGTTTTTT. Amino acid sequence: CASSLGGTSNEKLFF.

This clonotype was detected many times. This chain uses TRBV6-2 or TRBV6-3 with TRBJ2-6; possible D gene TRBD1, 6 bases. The CDR3 sequence is 16 residues long. V shed 7 bases and J shed 0 bases, with 13 bases lying between them. CDR1 and CDR2 (germline): MNHEY, SVGEGT. The chain's CDR3 is CASNLQGFSGANVLTF. The CDR3 DNA is TGTGCCAGCAATCTACAGGGTTTCTCTGGGGCCAACGTCCTGACTTTC.

The table lists this clonotype with many counts. CDR3 in DNA: TGTGCCAGCAGCGTAGGGGACGGGGGTATTTACGAGCAGTACTTC. It codes for CASSVGDGGIYEQYF. The rearrangement uses TRBV9 and TRBJ2-7, with D possibly TRBD2 on 6 matching bases. Germline-derived CDR1 and CDR2 are SGDLS and YYNGEE. The CDR3 has 15 residues. Trimming took 0 bases from V and 4 from J, leaving 14 bases between them.

J is TRBJ2-7 and V is TRBV29-1; D is undetermined. Germline CDR1 and CDR2: SQVTM and ANQGSEA. The V end was cut by 4 bases, the J end by 3 bases, with 13 bases between. This CDR3 spans 13 amino acids. The CDR3 protein is CSVVVVRNYEQYF. The CDR3 DNA is TGCAGCGTTGTTGTCGTCAGAAACTACGAGCAGTACTTC.